The rows below give T cell receptor beta chains drawn from one sample of a study of T cell changes during pregnancy in multiple sclerosis. Clones were read by immunoSEQ multiplex PCR, and TCRdb kept only the in-frame ones, dropping some. This sample carries tens of thousands of clones, approximately 92% of them seen once, and the ten largest clones take under 3.5%. The source material was CD8+ T cells from peripheral blood mononuclear cells, sampled in the third trimester of pregnancy. All receptors come from a female donor in good health, enrolled as a control in a pregnancy study. Each CDR3 is given with its conserved first and last residue. D genes are given only for firm matches. Only some rows state a clone size, as once, few, many or a class for expanded clones.

TRBV30,.,.,TRBJ2-1,CAWRQGTDEQFF,TGTGCCTGGAGGCAGGGAACCGATGAGCAGTTCTTC
TRBV19,TRBD1,.,TRBJ1-1,CASSARTGLNTEAFF,TGTGCCAGTAGTGCACGGACAGGATTGAACACTGAAGCTTTCTTT
TRBV27,.,.,TRBJ1-2,CASSLYPGLGLQANYGYTF,TGTGCCAGCAGTTTATATCCGGGCTTGGGGCTGCAAGCTAACTATGGCTACACCTTC
TRBV15,.,.,TRBJ2-5,CATSKTVGSQETQYF,TGTGCCACCAGTAAGACAGTAGGGTCCCAAGAGACCCAGTACTTC
TRBV15,.,.,TRBJ1-3,CATSGDRSSGNTIYF,TGTGCCACCAGCGGCGACAGGTCCTCTGGAAACACCATATATTTT
TRBV11-1,TRBD2,.,TRBJ2-7,CASRPLAGGNSYEQYF,TGTGCCAGCAGGCCCCTAGCGGGGGGAAACTCCTACGAGCAGTACTTC
TRBV4-1,TRBD1,.,TRBJ1-4,CASSPTVPGQGGRDEKLFF,TGCGCCAGCAGCCCGACTGTCCCGGGACAGGGTGGACGGGATGAAAAACTGTTTTTT
TRBV29-1,.,.,TRBJ2-5,CSVAGLKEIQYF,TGCAGCGTTGCAGGACTGAAAGAGATCCAGTACTTC
TRBV19,.,.,TRBJ1-2,CASRVPQGLTPYGYTF,TGTGCCAGTAGAGTTCCGCAGGGCCTTACTCCCTATGGCTACACCTTC
TRBV5-4,.,.,TRBJ1-1,CASSSTANTEAFF,TGTGCCAGCAGCTCGACAGCGAACACTGAAGCTTTCTTT
TRBV4-3,TRBD1,.,TRBJ1-4,CASSQDGTADAGEKLFF,TGCGCCAGCAGCCAAGATGGGACAGCAGACGCAGGAGAAAAACTGTTTTTT
TRBV7-9,TRBD1,.,TRBJ1-1,CASRHRTGLLNTEAFF,TGTGCCAGCAGACACCGGACAGGACTTCTGAACACTGAAGCTTTCTTT
TRBV29-1,.,once,TRBJ1-2,CSVEEGRGGYTF,TGCAGCGTTGAAGAGGGCCGTGGTGGCTACACCTTC
TRBV11-2,.,.,TRBJ1-1,CASSLDGPGTEAFF,TGTGCCAGCAGCTTAGATGGTCCAGGGACTGAAGCTTTCTTT
TRBV5-8,.,.,TRBJ1-2,CASIPVVLGHGYTF,TGTGCCAGCATCCCGGTCGTCCTCGGTCATGGCTACACCTTC
TRBV18,TRBD1,.,TRBJ1-2,CASSPGQASHSYGYTF,TGTGCCAGCTCACCGGGACAGGCCTCCCACTCCTATGGCTACACCTTC
TRBV9,TRBD1,.,TRBJ2-1,CASSFLRDSYNEQFF,TGTGCCAGCAGCTTTCTACGGGACAGTTACAATGAGCAGTTCTTC
TRBV27,.,.,TRBJ1-2,CASSLSTGYGYTF,TGTGCCAGCAGTTTATCAACAGGGTATGGCTACACCTTC
TRBV4-1,TRBD2,.,TRBJ2-1,CASSQDRNSGGVDEQFF,TGCGCCAGCAGCCAAGATCGAAACAGCGGGGGGGTGGATGAGCAGTTCTTC
TRBV7-8,.,.,TRBJ1-2,CASSLTAFYGYTF,TGTGCCAGCAGCCTTACAGCATTCTATGGCTACACCTTC
TRBV4-2,.,.,TRBJ1-2,CASSQDGTRGYTF,TGTGCCAGCAGCCAAGATGGGACAAGGGGCTACACCTTC
TRBV27,TRBD1,.,TRBJ2-3,CASSYYRGGPDTQYF,TGTGCCAGCAGTTACTACAGGGGCGGGCCAGATACGCAGTATTTT
TRBV6-5,.,.,TRBJ1-1,CASSYSTGLNTEAFF,TGTGCCAGCAGTTACTCAACAGGGTTGAACACTGAAGCTTTCTTT
TRBV27,TRBD1,.,TRBJ1-4,CASSEQTTGTDYNEKLFF,TGTGCCAGCAGTGAACAAACGACCGGGACAGACTATAATGAAAAACTGTTTTTT
TRBV7-9,TRBD1,.,TRBJ1-5,CASSGTGQAYSNQPQHF,TGTGCCAGCAGCGGAACGGGACAGGCCTATAGCAATCAGCCCCAGCATTTT
TRBV6-5,.,.,TRBJ2-1,CASSYSSGTYNEQFF,TGTGCCAGCAGTTACTCTAGCGGTACCTACAATGAGCAGTTCTTC
TRBV5-5,TRBD1,.,TRBJ1-2,CASSLSPGGSLYGYTF,TGTGCCAGCAGCTTGAGTCCAGGGGGCTCGCTATATGGCTACACCTTC
TRBV4-3,.,.,TRBJ2-3,CASSEGRTGTDTQYF,TGCGCCAGCAGCGAAGGTCGGACAGGCACAGATACGCAGTATTTT
TRBV6-1,TRBD1,.,TRBJ2-7,CASSGDRAKLYEQYF,TGTGCCAGCAGTGGGGACAGGGCCAAACTTTACGAGCAGTACTTC
TRBV30,.,.,TRBJ2-7,CAWSIGAYEQYF,TGTGCCTGGAGTATTGGAGCGTACGAGCAGTACTTC
TRBV5-4,.,.,TRBJ1-2,CASSFPNGVDGYTF,TGTGCCAGCAGCTTTCCCAACGGGGTGGATGGCTACACCTTC